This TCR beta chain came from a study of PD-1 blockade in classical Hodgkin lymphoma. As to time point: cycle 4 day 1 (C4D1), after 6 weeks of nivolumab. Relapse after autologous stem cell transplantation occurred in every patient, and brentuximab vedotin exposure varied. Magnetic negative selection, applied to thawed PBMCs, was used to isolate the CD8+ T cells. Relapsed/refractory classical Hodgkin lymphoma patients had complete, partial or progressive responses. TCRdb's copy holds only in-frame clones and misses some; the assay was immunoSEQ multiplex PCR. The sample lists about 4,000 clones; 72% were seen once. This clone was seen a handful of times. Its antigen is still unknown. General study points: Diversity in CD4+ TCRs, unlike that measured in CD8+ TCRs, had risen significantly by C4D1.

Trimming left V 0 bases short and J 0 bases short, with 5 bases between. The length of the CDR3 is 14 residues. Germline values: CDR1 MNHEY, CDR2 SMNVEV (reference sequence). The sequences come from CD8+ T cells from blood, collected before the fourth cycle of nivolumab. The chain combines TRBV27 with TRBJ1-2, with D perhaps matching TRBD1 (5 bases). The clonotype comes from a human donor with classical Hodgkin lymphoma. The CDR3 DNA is TGTGCCAGCAGTTTATCGACAGCTAACTATGGCTACACCTTC. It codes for CASSLSTANYGYTF.